The subject of this entry is one T cell receptor (beta chain). Its antigen is still unknown. Per-sample yields of isolated PBMCs were at least 7 million. These data originate in a study of blood T cells in healthy people across ages. Study-wide results and limits: TCR beta diversity correlated strongly with naive T cell percentage.

The CDR3 runs to 19 residues. Germline V gives CDR1 DFQATT, CDR2 SNEGSKA (reference sequence). With V trimmed by 0 bases and J by 10 bases, 16 bases remained unmatched. Through a sample-barcoded 5' primer and a J-beta primer mix, a second PCR was run for roughly 6 to 11 cycles. TCRdb ran MiXCR on the 5' RACE reads and lists one entry per CDR3 protein. The table has hundreds of thousands of distinct CDR3 sequences, roughly 50% seen once. The sample comprised blood. This TCR came from a woman aged 60-75 years in good health. The chain employs TRBV20-1 and TRBJ2-3, with 16 nucleotides matching TRBD2. The CDR3 DNA sequence: TGCAGTGCTAGAGATCCGGGACTAGCGGGAGGGATTGTGTTTAATGCGCAGTATTTT. It yields the protein CSARDPGLAGGIVFNAQYF.